The T cell receptor (beta chain) described here comes from a study of tumor and adjacent non-tumor tissue in lung cancer (dated by TCRdb to 2016 to 2019). For context, the study as a whole: By cancer type, the cohort comprised 12 adenocarcinoma patients, a couple of squamous cell carcinoma patients and 1 small cell lung cancer patient. TCRbeta CDR3 sequencing was performed on 25 to 35 paired specimens, with one tumor sample and one normal lung sample collected per patient. The roughly 15 enrolled patients, of whom some 10 were men and 5 were women, were aged about 30 to 85 years and were diagnosed with TNM stage I to III disease. Using bulk TCRbeta repertoires from under 18 lung cancer patients, the study set lung tumor tissue side by side with matched distant non-tumor lung tissue. Sequencing produced 125,075,908 productive TCRbeta reads in total, an average of approximately 4.5 million reads per sample.

The paper's findings and limits, for the study overall: The top 100 clones made up a significantly larger cumulative share of the repertoire in normal lung than in tumor tissue. Only approximately 16 patients were included in the cohort, and the need for larger samples and more detailed clinical data was noted by the authors. TCR diversity was significantly higher in younger patients, and higher tumor TCR diversity was associated with shorter overall and disease-free survival. Peripheral blood was not sequenced, so blood TCRbeta repertoires were not examined in the lung cancer patients of the study. Neither the sequencing platform nor unique molecular identifiers are mentioned in the methods. TCR diversity (inverse Simpson) was significantly higher in tumor than in normal lung tissue (431.37 vs 166.20, P = 0.0075, Mann-Whitney U test).

Receptors were amplified or captured by multiplex PCR. TCRdb records Illumina HiSeq 2500 as the sequencer. TCRbeta libraries were built by three rounds of nested PCR using primers (Table S4), following protocols modified from ARM-PCR. PCR products of 200-500 bp were gel-excised and purified with the QIAquick gel extraction kit before sequencing. Turning to the authors' computational methods: Trimmomatic was used to clean the reads, FLASH merged the cleaned reads into complete CDR3 sequences, and MiTCR assigned the sequences to V(D)J germline segments. Clonal diversity was calculated as the inverse Simpson's index using VDJtools. A read counted as productive if the sequence was in-frame and lacked a premature stop codon. Clones were called with MiXCR by TCRdb after fastp trimmed the public reads at Q25, and only in-frame beta chains were retained. Rows are combined by CDR3 protein, so each entry shows the most common genes and DNA. TCRdb's processing, not the authors', yielded these V and J calls. The sample profile shows approximately 90,000 distinct CDR3 sequences; approximately 70% of them were found once. Approximately 20% of the sample comes from the top ten.

RNA was isolated from bulk, unsorted tissue, and RNA quality was assessed with a NanoDrop ND-1000 and an Agilent 2100. All donors had newly diagnosed lung cancer, had not received prior chemotherapy, and were admitted for thoracic surgery in China between August and November 2014. Anyone who had undergone radiotherapy or chemotherapy before, or who had another cancer at the same time, was left out of the study. Pieces of surgical tissue measuring roughly 1-2.2 cm3 were kept in RNAlater solution and held at -80 degrees C until needed. Remarks on this clonotype: Its binding antigen is unknown. This sequence may be a read error, since a much larger clone differs from it by one base.

Reading the germline V gene gives CDR1 SGHDT and CDR2 YYEEEE. From its cysteine to its phenylalanine, the CDR3 spans 15 amino acids. The entry retains the CDR3 DNA only, 45 bases that are in frame from base 1. The V and J segments used are TRBV5-6 and TRBJ2-1, and TRBD2 aligns with 10 junction nucleotides. The clonotype was recovered from a man aged 55 to 69 with non-small cell lung cancer. The sequenced material came from lung tumor tissue. Here is the DNA: TGTGCCAGCGGCTTGAGCGGGAGGGCCTGGAATGAGCAGTTCTTC. This gives the protein CASGLSGRAWNEQFF.